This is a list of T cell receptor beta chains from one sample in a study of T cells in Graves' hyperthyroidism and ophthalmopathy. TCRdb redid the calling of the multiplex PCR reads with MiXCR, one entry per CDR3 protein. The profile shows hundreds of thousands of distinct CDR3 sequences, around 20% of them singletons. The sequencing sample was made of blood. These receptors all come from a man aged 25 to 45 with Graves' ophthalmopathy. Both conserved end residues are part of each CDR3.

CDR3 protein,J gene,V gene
CAWSAGKAYEQYF,TRBJ2-7,TRBV30
CATRRDMNTEAFF,TRBJ1-1,TRBV10-3
CASSQRTGSSGELFF,TRBJ2-2,TRBV5-1
CASREPYRDDTEAFF,TRBJ1-1,TRBV6-1
CASRPGALGTGELFF,TRBJ2-2,TRBV4-1
CASKRSSSYGYTF,TRBJ1-2,TRBV27
CASSLAASQGAKLFF,TRBJ1-4,TRBV5-1
CASSPLGAANYGYTF,TRBJ1-2,TRBV6-2/TRBV6-3
CASSVGQSTSPLHF,TRBJ1-6,TRBV9
CASALRSFSYEQYF,TRBJ2-7,TRBV6-2/TRBV6-3
CAWSKRTGGSYNEQFF,TRBJ2-1,TRBV30
CSAGDRARGYTF,TRBJ1-2,TRBV20-1
CASSGQVRNTEAFF,TRBJ1-1,TRBV2
CASSWTSGKSDTQYF,TRBJ2-3,TRBV6-9
CASSVALRITDTQYF,TRBJ2-3,TRBV9
CSAPDRRESTEAFF,TRBJ1-1,TRBV20-1
CASSKEGTFYEQYF,TRBJ2-7,TRBV19
CASSLGGRVETQYF,TRBJ2-5,TRBV7-2
CASSPLLLAAPYNEQFF,TRBJ2-1,TRBV7-9
CASSERGLAGALGETQYF,TRBJ2-5,TRBV25-1
CATSDFTANTGELFF,TRBJ2-2,TRBV24-1
CATSENGAADEQFF,TRBJ2-1,TRBV24-1
CASSPRTSGRGAFYEQFF,TRBJ2-1,TRBV27
CASSLAATGGLSSYEQYF,TRBJ2-7,TRBV5-1
CASSPSRGRGQYF,TRBJ2-3,TRBV9
CASRGSTGGELFF,TRBJ2-2,TRBV12-3/TRBV12-4
CASSLDAGPYEQYF,TRBJ2-7,TRBV7-9
CASSLDIIQADTQYF,TRBJ2-3,TRBV5-6
CASRDGSRGSSPLHF,TRBJ1-6,TRBV6-1
CASSFSGTGGLSNQPQHF,TRBJ1-5,TRBV5-6
CSAGATREQFF,TRBJ2-1,TRBV20-1
CASSLALAGTDTQYF,TRBJ2-3,TRBV7-8
CASSLFFGNTIYF,TRBJ1-3,TRBV12-3/TRBV12-4
CASSFRDSPAETQYF,TRBJ2-5,TRBV7-8